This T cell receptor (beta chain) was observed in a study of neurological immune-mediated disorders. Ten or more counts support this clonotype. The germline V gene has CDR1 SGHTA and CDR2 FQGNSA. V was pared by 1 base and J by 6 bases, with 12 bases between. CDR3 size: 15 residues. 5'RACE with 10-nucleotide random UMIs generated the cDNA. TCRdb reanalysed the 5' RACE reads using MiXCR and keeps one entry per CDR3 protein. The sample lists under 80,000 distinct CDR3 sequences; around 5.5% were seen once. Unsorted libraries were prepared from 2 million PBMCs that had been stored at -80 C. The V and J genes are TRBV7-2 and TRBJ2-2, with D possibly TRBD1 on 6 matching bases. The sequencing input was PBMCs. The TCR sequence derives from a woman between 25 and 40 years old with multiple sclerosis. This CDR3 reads CASSLEQGIAGELFF. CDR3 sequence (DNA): TGTGCCAGCAGCTTAGAGCAGGGGATCGCCGGGGAGCTGTTTTTT.